The source of this T cell receptor (beta chain) is a study of OX40 agonist ivuxolimab in advanced cancers. Turning to the study itself: Dose-escalation patients suffered from hepatocellular carcinoma, melanoma, renal cell or head and neck cancer. Aged roughly 23 to 79 with a mean of approximately 60 years, they were about 83% male. Three patients, one with hepatocellular carcinoma and two with cutaneous melanoma, achieved partial responses. General observations from the study: Averaged across samples, CD8+ T cells carried more expanded clones than CD4+ did.

The germline V gene has CDR1 MGHDK and CDR2 SYGVNS. V lost 3 bases, J lost 3 bases, and 3 bases lay in between. The CDR3 consists of 11 residues. This clone was observed a few times. No antigen is known for it. Assay used: immunoSEQ multiplex PCR; TCRdb lists only in-frame clones, some missing. The sample has tens of thousands of clones; roughly 90% are singletons. This sequence originates from an adult with an advanced solid tumor such as melanoma, head and neck, liver or kidney cancer. This sample comprised CD4+ or CD8+ T cells sorted from blood, obtained in a trial of the OX40 agonist ivuxolimab. V and J are TRBV25-1 and TRBJ2-7; no clear D gene. For the CDR3, the DNA is TGTGCCAGCAGTGATTACTACGAGCAGTACTTC. It specifies CASSDYYEQYF.